Included here is one TCR beta chain sequence, with context. This clonotype was recorded a few times. Its antigen remains undetermined. Base qualities are not at hand, and no much larger clone is one base apart. The TCR beta CDR3 regions were amplified from the RNA transcripts. The TCR CDR3 was subjected to a first round of RT-PCR using the HTBI primer set and the Qiagen OneStep RT-PCR kit. Libraries were constructed in a second round of multiplex PCR, after which size selection and purification were performed. Libraries were sequenced paired-end with 100 bp reads on an Illumina HiSeq2000. Under the source paper's analysis protocol: Raw data were processed with SOAPnuke, discarding reads with adapters, uncalled bases, mean Phred below 15, or no exact constant-primer or identifier match. High-quality paired reads were merged using COPE v1.2.5, and each unique nucleotide sequence was defined as a clonotype. MiTCR v1.1 was used to align clonotypes to the IMGT TRBV, TRBD and TRBJ reference segments. Only V-J combinations with frequency above 0.0001, covering about 99% of repertoires, were analysed. A TCS score was defined as the ratio between F50 (clonal expansion) and ExV (chaos), using BLOSUM62-based TCRdist between CDR3 peptides within each V-J. Welch's t-statistics and random forest reduced fewer than 550 V-J features to under 15, which were used in a naive Bayes classifier (R e1071). TCRdb passed the public sequencing reads through fastp at Q25 and MiXCR, retaining productive beta sequences. Rows with one shared CDR3 protein collapse into an entry with the most common genes and DNA. The V and J calls come from TCRdb's annotation, not from the publication. Present in this sample are about 130,000 distinct CDR3 sequences, 22% of which were seen just once. The ten most abundant clones make up 60% to 70% of the sample.

Hyperthyroidism patients were aged 18 to 65 years and newly diagnosed, with disease duration of less than 2 months. Exclusion was applied to patients with uncontrolled infections, other autoimmune diseases, pregnancy or lactation. Clinical symptoms, serum thyroxine and TRAb, thyroid ultrasound, and orbital computed tomography formed the basis for the diagnoses. Blood from progressor patients was drawn when they were first diagnosed with hyperthyroidism, before any ophthalmopathy symptoms appeared. Ficoll-Paque density gradient centrifugation was used to isolate PBMCs from approximately 11 ml of fresh peripheral blood. Progressor patients were defined as those initially diagnosed with Graves' hyperthyroidism in whom ophthalmopathy developed during follow-up. Trizol reagent was used to extract total RNA, and RNA quality was then checked on an Agilent 2100 Bioanalyzer. The data derive from a study of T cells in Graves' hyperthyroidism and ophthalmopathy (dated by TCRdb to 2018 to 2020). In the study overall: Peripheral blood samples were taken at initial diagnosis, before any treatment was given. To identify TCR V-J signatures that set the groups apart, the researchers used a discovery cohort of 100 patients, made up of about 44 with Graves' ophthalmopathy and 57 with stable Graves' hyperthyroidism. Prospective prediction of ophthalmopathy was tested in an independent validation cohort of 18 hyperthyroidism patients and around 16 patients who later progressed to ophthalmopathy. The approximately 90 discovery patients were divided at random into training and test sets in a 7:3 ratio. In more than 5 Graves' hyperthyroidism patients, the study also compared T-cell repertoires from thyroid tissue with T-cell repertoires from blood. Following sampling, methimazole starting at 30 mg daily was given to hyperthyroidism patients, and high-dose intravenous methylprednisolone was given to ophthalmopathy patients. According to the paper, TCR Vbeta CDR3 sequencing was carried out on about 140 peripheral blood samples, which came from fewer than 50 ophthalmopathy, approximately 78 hyperthyroidism and around 17 progressor patients. Paper-wide results and their limitations: A 13 V-J signature model separated ophthalmopathy from stable hyperthyroidism, with nearly 90% sensitivity and 81.08% specificity in cross-validation and 80%/75% in testing. In validation, progression to ophthalmopathy was predicted by the model with roughly 69% sensitivity and 72% to 85% specificity, a median of 6.5 months before onset. Sample size was not statistically predetermined, and blinding of investigators to group allocation was not performed. Most expanded thyroid clonotypes (frequency above 0.001) were also detected in blood, suggesting blood repertoires may reflect thyroid immune responses.

The germline V gene supplies CDR1 MDHEN and CDR2 SYDVKM. Spanning cysteine to phenylalanine, the CDR3 consists of 13 amino acids. The entry retains the CDR3 DNA only, 39 bases that are in frame from base 1. V was cut back by 3 bases and J by 9 bases, leaving a gap of 12 bases between them. The clonotype comes from a woman aged 45-65 years with Graves' hyperthyroidism that later progressed to Graves' ophthalmopathy. The V gene is TRBV28 and the J gene is TRBJ1-5; the D gene lacks a confident call. Material: blood. The CDR3: CASSLVPRGPQHF. In nucleotides, the sequence is TGTGCCAGCAGTTTGGTTCCCCGGGGGCCCCAGCATTTT.